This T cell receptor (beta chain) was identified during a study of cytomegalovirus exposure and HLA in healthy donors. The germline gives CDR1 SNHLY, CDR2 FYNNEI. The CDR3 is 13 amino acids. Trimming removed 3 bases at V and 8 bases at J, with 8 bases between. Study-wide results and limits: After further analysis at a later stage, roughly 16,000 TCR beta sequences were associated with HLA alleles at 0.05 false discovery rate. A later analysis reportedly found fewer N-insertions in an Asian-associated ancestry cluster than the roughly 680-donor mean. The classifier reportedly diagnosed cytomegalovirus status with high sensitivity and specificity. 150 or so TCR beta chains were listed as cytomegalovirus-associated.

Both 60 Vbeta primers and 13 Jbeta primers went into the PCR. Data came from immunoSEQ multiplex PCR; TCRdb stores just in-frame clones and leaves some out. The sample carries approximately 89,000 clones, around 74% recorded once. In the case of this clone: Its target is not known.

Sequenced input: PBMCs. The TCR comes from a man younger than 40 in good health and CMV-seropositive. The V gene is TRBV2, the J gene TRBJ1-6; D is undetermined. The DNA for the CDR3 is TGTGCCAGCAGTGATTCCCTTGATTCACCCCTCCACTTT. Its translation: CASSDSLDSPLHF.